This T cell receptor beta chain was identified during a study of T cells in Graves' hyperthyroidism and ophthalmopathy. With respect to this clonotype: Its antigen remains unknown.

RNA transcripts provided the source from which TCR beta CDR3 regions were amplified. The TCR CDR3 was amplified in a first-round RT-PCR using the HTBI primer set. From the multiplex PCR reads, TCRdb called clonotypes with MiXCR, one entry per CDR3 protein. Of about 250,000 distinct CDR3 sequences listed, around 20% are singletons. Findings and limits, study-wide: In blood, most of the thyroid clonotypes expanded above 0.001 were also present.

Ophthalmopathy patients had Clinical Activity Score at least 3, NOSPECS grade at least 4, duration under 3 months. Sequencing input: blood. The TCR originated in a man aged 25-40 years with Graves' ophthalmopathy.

Here the CDR3 DNA reads TGTGCCAGCACCCCTAGCGGGGGGGCAAAGGAGCAGTTCTTC. Its protein product is CASTPSGGAKEQFF. V usage is TRBV12-3 or TRBV12-4 and J usage is TRBJ2-1, with 12 bases lining up with TRBD2. There are 14 residues in the CDR3. V was clipped by 7 bases and J by 10 bases; unmatched bases: 8.